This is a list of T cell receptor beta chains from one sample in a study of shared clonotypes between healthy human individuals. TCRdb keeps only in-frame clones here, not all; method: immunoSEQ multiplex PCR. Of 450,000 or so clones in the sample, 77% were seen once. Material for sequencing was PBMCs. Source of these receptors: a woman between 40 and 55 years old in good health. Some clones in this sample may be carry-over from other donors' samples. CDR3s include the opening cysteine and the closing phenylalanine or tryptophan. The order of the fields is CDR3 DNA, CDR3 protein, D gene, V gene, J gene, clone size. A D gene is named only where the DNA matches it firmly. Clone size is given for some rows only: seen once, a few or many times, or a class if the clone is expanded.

TGTGCCAGCAGCTCCCGAGAAGGCGGAAAACTGTTTTTT	CASSSREGGKLFF	.	TRBV7-7	TRBJ1-4	.
TGTGCCAGCTCACCACGGTGGAGCAGGGATCAGCCCCAGCATTTT	CASSPRWSRDQPQHF	.	TRBV18	TRBJ1-5	.
TGTGCCAGCAGGGATCGAACTAATGAAAAACTGTTTTTT	CASRDRTNEKLFF	.	TRBV28	TRBJ1-4	.
TGTGCCACCAGCAGGCTAAAAGTCGCAACTAATGAAAAACTGTTTTTT	CATSRLKVATNEKLFF	.	TRBV15	TRBJ1-4	.
TGTGCCAGCAGTGGGGGACAGGGCCACACTGAAGCTTTCTTT	CASSGGQGHTEAFF	TRBD1	TRBV25-1	TRBJ1-1	once
TGTGCCAGCAGCCCCCTAGCGGGAGGGCCACGAGAGCAGTACTTC	CASSPLAGGPREQYF	TRBD2	TRBV7-6	TRBJ2-7	.
TGTGCCAGCAGTGAACGTGGGGCCCGGGGCGCTGAAGCTTTCTTT	CASSERGARGAEAFF	.	TRBV2	TRBJ1-1	.
TGTGCCTGGAGTGTACACACTGAAGCTTTCTTT	CAWSVHTEAFF	.	TRBV30	TRBJ1-1	.
TGTGCCAGCAGTGCTCGGGGGAGCGGGAGGAGCACAGATACGCAGTATTTT	CASSARGSGRSTDTQYF	TRBD2	TRBV6-1	TRBJ2-3	.
TGTGCCAGTAGTATAGCGGCAGGGTCCCTGGGCGAGCAGTACTTC	CASSIAAGSLGEQYF	.	TRBV19	TRBJ2-7	.
TGTGCCAGCAGCTCCGGGACAGGGGATAGATACGAGCAGTACTTC	CASSSGTGDRYEQYF	TRBD1	TRBV4-2	TRBJ2-7	.
TGTGCCATCAGTGCGGCAGGGGACAATCAGCCCCAGCATTTT	CAISAAGDNQPQHF	.	TRBV10-3	TRBJ1-5	once
TGTGCCATCAGTGACCAGCGGGAAAGGGGGGAGCAGTTCTTC	CAISDQRERGEQFF	.	TRBV10-3	TRBJ2-1	few
TGTGCCAGCAGCTTAGGTGGGCGGACTAGCGGGGTTGTCCAAGAGACCCAGTACTTC	CASSLGGRTSGVVQETQYF	TRBD2	TRBV7-6	TRBJ2-5	once
TGTGCCAGCAGCTTGGAAGGAGAAAACATTCAGTACTTC	CASSLEGENIQYF	.	TRBV5-6	TRBJ2-4	.
TGCAGCGTTGGACAGGGGCCCCACGAGCAGTACTTC	CSVGQGPHEQYF	TRBD1	TRBV29-1	TRBJ2-7	.
TGTGCCAGCTCACCATCTGCAGATACGCAGTATTTT	CASSPSADTQYF	.	TRBV18	TRBJ2-3	.
TGTGCCAGCAGTAACAGACAGGGGTTGGAGACCCAGTACTTC	CASSNRQGLETQYF	TRBD1	TRBV6-5	TRBJ2-5	.
TGTGCCAGCAGGATCCCCTCCGGGACAGGACTCTATGGCTACACCTTC	CASRIPSGTGLYGYTF	TRBD1	TRBV28	TRBJ1-2	.
TGTGCCAGCAGTTCGCGTCCGGGGCAGCCCCAGCATTTT	CASSSRPGQPQHF	.	TRBV27	TRBJ1-5	.
TGCGCCAGCAGCTTGGGTCAGGGTTACCAAGAGACCCAGTACTTC	CASSLGQGYQETQYF	.	TRBV5-1	TRBJ2-5	.
TGTGCCAGTAGTATAGATCTTGCTAGCGACTACGAGCAGTACTTC	CASSIDLASDYEQYF	.	TRBV19	TRBJ2-7	.